This entry describes one T cell receptor beta chain. Germline CDR1 reads ENHRY; CDR2 reads SYGVKD. The CDR3 is 13 amino acids. V was shortened by 7 bases and J by 5 bases, with 9 bases between the two germline ends. These data come from a study of cytomegalovirus exposure and HLA in healthy donors. Every donor was a healthy person donating bone marrow. The primer mix had 60 Vbeta and 13 Jbeta primers. This table comes from immunoSEQ multiplex PCR, and its TCRdb copy is limited to in-frame clones, with some not included. The sample shows 150,000 to 200,000 clones, roughly 80% of them seen only once. What was sequenced was PBMCs. The chain links TRBV10-3 to TRBJ1-6; D gene unclear. The clonotype comes from a man aged 50 to 60 in good health and CMV-seropositive. In DNA, the CDR3 is TGTGCCATCACCCCACGGGATAATTCACCCCTCCACTTT. Translated: CAITPRDNSPLHF.